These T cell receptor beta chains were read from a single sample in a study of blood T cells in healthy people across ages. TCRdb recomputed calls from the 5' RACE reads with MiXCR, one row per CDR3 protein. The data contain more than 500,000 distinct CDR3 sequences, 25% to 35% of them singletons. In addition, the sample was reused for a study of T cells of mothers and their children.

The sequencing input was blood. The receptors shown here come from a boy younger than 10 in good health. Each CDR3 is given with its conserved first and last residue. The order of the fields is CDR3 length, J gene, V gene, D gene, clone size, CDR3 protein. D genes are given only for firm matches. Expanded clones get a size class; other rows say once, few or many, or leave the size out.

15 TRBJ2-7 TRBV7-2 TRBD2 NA CASSRSGTSSYEQYF
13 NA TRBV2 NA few CASRGGELETQYF
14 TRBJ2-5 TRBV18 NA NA CASSPPQGQETQYF
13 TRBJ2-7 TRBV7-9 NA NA CASSPTHSYEQYF
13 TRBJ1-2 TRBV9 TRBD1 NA CASNSGTGYGYTF
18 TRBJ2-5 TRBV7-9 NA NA CASTQYGGPGGLQETQYF
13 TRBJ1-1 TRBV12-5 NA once CASGLGVVTEAFF
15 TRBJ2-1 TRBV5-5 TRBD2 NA CASSLLADTYNEQFF
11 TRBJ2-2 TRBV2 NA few CASGLLGELFF
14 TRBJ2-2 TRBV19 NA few CASRSWRNTGELFF
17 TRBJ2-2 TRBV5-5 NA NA CASSAVARTGYTGELFF
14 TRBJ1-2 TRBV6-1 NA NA CASSEARANYGYTF
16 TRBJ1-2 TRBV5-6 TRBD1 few CASSWSSEDRAYGYTF